The next 5 T cell receptor beta chains were all read from a single sample in a study of blood T cell repertoires in COVID-19. Assay used: immunoSEQ multiplex PCR; TCRdb lists only in-frame clones, some missing. The sample has about 360,000 clones; 70% to 90% are singletons. The sample taken for sequencing was peripheral blood. These receptors were collected from an older woman with COVID-19, enrolled during active disease.

The chain links TRBV19 to TRBJ2-7; 8 bases agree with TRBD2. Germline V gives CDR1 LNHDA, CDR2 SQIVND (reference sequence). This CDR3 has 15 residues. The V and J ends lost 4 bases and 11 bases, in that order; junction bases with no gene match: 16. The CDR3 DNA follows: TGTGCCAGTAGTACAGACAGGACTAGCCACAAAGGGGAGTACTTC. This encodes CASSTDRTSHKGEYF.

This clone was seen more than once but under ten times. The chain combines TRBV18 with TRBJ2-7, with a tentative D call TRBD2 (6 bases). CDR3 length: 13 amino acids. Trimming removed 1 base at V and 4 bases at J, with 8 bases between. CDR1 and CDR2 (germline): KGHSH, LQKENI. The CDR3 coding sequence is TGTGCCAGCTCACCACAGGGGACTTACGAGCAGTACTTC. It encodes CASSPQGTYEQYF.

The chain is built from TRBV4-1 and TRBJ2-1; 13 bases line up with TRBD2. CDR1 MGHRA and CDR2 YSYEKL come from the germline V gene. Trimming at V came to 8 bases and at J to 4 bases, leaving 2 bases not matched to a gene. The CDR3 is 14 residues long. This CDR3 reads CASSLAGGYNEQFF. Written as DNA, the CDR3 is TGCGCCAGCTCACTAGCGGGGGGGTACAATGAGCAGTTCTTC.

In this sample, this clone turned up a few times. V and J are TRBV11-3 and TRBJ2-7; 8 bases align to TRBD2. V shed 5 bases and J 7 bases; nucleotides not matched to a gene: 1. The CDR3 has 11 residues. CDR1 is SGHNT and CDR2 is YENEEA in the germline V gene. In nucleotides, the CDR3 is TGTGCCAGCAGCCGGGGGGGTGAGCAGTACTTC. Its protein is CASSRGGEQYF.

This clone has only a few counts. The rearrangement joins TRBV9 to TRBJ2-2, with TRBD1 identical over 7 bases. V shed 3 bases, J shed 4 bases, and the junction held 6 bases outside the gene matches. Germline CDR1 SGDLS, CDR2 YYNGEE. The CDR3 has 15 residues. CDR3 DNA sequence: TGTGCCAGCAGCGGACAGGGCGTTGGCACCGGGGAGCTGTTTTTT. Its protein is CASSGQGVGTGELFF.